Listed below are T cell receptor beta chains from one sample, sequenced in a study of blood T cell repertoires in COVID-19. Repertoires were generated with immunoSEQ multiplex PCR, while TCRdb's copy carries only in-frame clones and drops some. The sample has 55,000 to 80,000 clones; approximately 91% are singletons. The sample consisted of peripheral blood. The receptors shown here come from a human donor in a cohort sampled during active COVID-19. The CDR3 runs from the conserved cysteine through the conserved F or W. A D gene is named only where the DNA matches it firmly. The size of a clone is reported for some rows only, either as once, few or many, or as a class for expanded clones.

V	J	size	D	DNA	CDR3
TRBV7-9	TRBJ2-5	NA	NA	TGTGCCAGCAGCTTCGTAGGGCGGGCTCACCAAGAGACCCAGTACTTC	CASSFVGRAHQETQYF
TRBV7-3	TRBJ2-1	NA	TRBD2	TGTGCCAGCAGCATACTAGCGTCCTCCTACAATGAGCAGTTCTTC	CASSILASSYNEQFF
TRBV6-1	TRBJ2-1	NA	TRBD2	TGTGCCAGCAGTGAAGCTCTAGCGGGGGCGGGACGTGAGCAGTTCTTC	CASSEALAGAGREQFF
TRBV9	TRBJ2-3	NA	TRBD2	TGTGCCAGCAGCGTAATGCGGGAGGGCCGAACAGATACGCAGTATTTT	CASSVMREGRTDTQYF
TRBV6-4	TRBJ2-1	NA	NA	TGTGCCAGCGACCCTAGCGAGGGGCGATCCTACAATGAGCAGTTCTTC	CASDPSEGRSYNEQFF
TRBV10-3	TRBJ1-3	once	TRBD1	TGTGCCATCAGCTGGGACAGATTTGGAAACACCATATATTTT	CAISWDRFGNTIYF
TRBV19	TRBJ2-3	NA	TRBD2	TGTGCCAGTAGTCTAAAGCGGGAAAGCACAGATACGCAGTATTTT	CASSLKRESTDTQYF
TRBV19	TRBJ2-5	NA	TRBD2	TGTGCCAGTAGCAACCGGGGGGGGGACCAAGAGACCCAGTACTTC	CASSNRGGDQETQYF
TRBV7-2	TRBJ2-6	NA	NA	TGTGCCAGCAGCTCGTCCCTGGGGGGTGGGACTGGGGCCAACGTCCTGACTTTC	CASSSSLGGGTGANVLTF
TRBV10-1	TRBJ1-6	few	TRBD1	TGCGCCAGCAGTCGACAGGGGCCCGGTTCACCCCTCCACTTT	CASSRQGPGSPLHF
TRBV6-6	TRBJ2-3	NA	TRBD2	TGTGCCAGCAGTTACTTGGGACTAGCCCGAGCGGATACGCAGTATTTT	CASSYLGLARADTQYF
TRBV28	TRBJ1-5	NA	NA	TGTGCCAGCAGTTTCCCCGGCGGGCCCCAGCATTTT	CASSFPGGPQHF
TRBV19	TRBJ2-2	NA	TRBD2	TGTGCCAGTAGTATAATGAGGGGAGGGGCCGGGGAGCTGTTTTTT	CASSIMRGGAGELFF
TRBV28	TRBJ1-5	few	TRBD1	TGTGCCAGCAGTCCGACCGGACAGGGCAATCAGCCCCAGCATTTT	CASSPTGQGNQPQHF
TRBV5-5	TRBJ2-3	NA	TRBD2	TGTGCCAGCAGCGTAGGACTAGCGGGAGGTGGAGATACGCAGTATTTT	CASSVGLAGGGDTQYF
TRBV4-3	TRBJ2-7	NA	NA	TGCGCCAGCAGCCAGGACAGTAGAGGTTCCGAGCAGTACTTC	CASSQDSRGSEQYF
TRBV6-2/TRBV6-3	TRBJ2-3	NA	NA	TGTGCCAGCAGCAGACATCAGGCACTTACTAGCCTCGATTACGCAGATACGCAGTATTTT	CASSRHQALTSLDYADTQYF
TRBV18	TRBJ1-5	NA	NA	TGTGCCAGCTCGCCCGGGGTCAATCAGCCCCAGCATTTT	CASSPGVNQPQHF
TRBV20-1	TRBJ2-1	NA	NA	TGCAGTGCTAGTAAGGGAGCTAGCCTCGATGAGCAGTTCTTC	CSASKGASLDEQFF
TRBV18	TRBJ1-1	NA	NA	TGTGCCAGCTCACCACCGCTTTTAGTGGTGAACACTGAAGCTTTCTTT	CASSPPLLVVNTEAFF
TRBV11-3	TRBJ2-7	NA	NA	TGTGCCAGCAGCTTAAACAGTATCTACGAGCAGTACTTC	CASSLNSIYEQYF
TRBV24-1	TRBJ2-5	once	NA	TGTGCCACCAGTGATTTGCCCGCAGTCGGGGGGCGAGGAGAGACCCAGTACTTC	CATSDLPAVGGRGETQYF
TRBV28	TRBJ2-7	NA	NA	TGTGCCAGCAGTTTAGGAGGGATCAGCTACGAGCAGTACTTC	CASSLGGISYEQYF
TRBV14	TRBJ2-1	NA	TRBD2	TGTGCCAGCAGCACTCGAGGGACTAGCGGGTCCGGTGAGCAGTTCTTC	CASSTRGTSGSGEQFF
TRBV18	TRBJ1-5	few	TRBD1	TGTGCCAGCTCAAGAAGGACAGGGATTATTCGGGAGGGCAATCAGCCCCAGCATTTT	CASSRRTGIIREGNQPQHF
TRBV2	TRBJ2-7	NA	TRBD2	TGTGCCAGCAGTTTTAGCGGGAGAGTCTACGAGCAGTACTTC	CASSFSGRVYEQYF
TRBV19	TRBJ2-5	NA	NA	TGTGCCAGTAGTATAGCGTCAGAAGAGACCCAGTACTTC	CASSIASEETQYF
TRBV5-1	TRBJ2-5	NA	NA	TGCGCCAGCAGCCCCACTGCAGGGGTTGAGACCCAGTACTTC	CASSPTAGVETQYF
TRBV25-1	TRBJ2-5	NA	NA	TGTGCCAGCAGCTTCGGGACAACTTACCAAGAGACCCAGTACTTC	CASSFGTTYQETQYF
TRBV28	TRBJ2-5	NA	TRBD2	TGTGCCAGCAGTGTGGGGGGGGACGGGGAGACCCAGTACTTC	CASSVGGDGETQYF
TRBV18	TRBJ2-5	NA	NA	TGTGCCAGCTCACCCCCACAGGGGGGGACCGCGACCCAGTACTTC	CASSPPQGGTATQYF
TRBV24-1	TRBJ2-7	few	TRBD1	TGTGCCACCAGTGACCCGGGACAGCTAACCTACGAGCAGTACTTC	CATSDPGQLTYEQYF
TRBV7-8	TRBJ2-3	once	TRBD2	TGTGCCAGCAGCTTCATCCCGGCGGGGGGGGGAGATACGCAGTATTTT	CASSFIPAGGGDTQYF
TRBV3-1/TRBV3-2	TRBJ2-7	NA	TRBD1	TGTGCCAGCAGCCAAGACGGGACAGCCTCCTACGAGCAGTACTTC	CASSQDGTASYEQYF
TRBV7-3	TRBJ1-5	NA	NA	TGTGCCAGCAGCTCCGGGACAACAGTCGATCAGCCCCAGCATTTT	CASSSGTTVDQPQHF
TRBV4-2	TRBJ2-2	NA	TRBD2	TGTGCCAGCAGCCAAGGGTTAGCGGGAGCGTCCGGGGAGCTGTTTTTT	CASSQGLAGASGELFF